Listed here is a single TCR beta chain. Its antigen is still unknown. Germline CDR1 reads GTSNPN; CDR2 reads SVGIG (reference sequence). This CDR3 comprises 14 residues. V dropped 0 bases and J dropped 9 bases, with 15 bases sitting between them. Whenever a sample was processed, at least 7 million PBMCs were isolated. The data were taken from a study of blood T cells in healthy people across ages. Study-wide findings and caveats: Naive T cell percentage by flow cytometry tracked strongly with beta diversity.

Primers used in a second PCR of roughly 7 to 11 cycles were a sample-barcoded 5' primer and a J-beta primer mix. Using its own MiXCR run on the 5' RACE reads, TCRdb lists one record per CDR3 protein. This sample yields 1.5 million to 2 million distinct CDR3 sequences, of which over 25% are seen a single time; 7.7% belongs to the top ten. This chain uses TRBV30 with TRBJ2-4; tentatively, D is TRBD2 (7 bases). The receptor was isolated from a woman aged 25-40 years in good health. Input material: blood. CDR3 sequence reads: CAWSVRRGGGIQYF. The DNA of the CDR3 is TGTGCCTGGAGTGTAAGGAGGGGGGGGGGCATTCAGTACTTC. Drawing the rest from reference TRBV30 and TRBJ2-4, the complete variable domain is SQTIHQWPATLVQPVGSPLSLECTVEGTSNPNLYWYRQAAGRGLQLLFYSVGIGQISSEVPQNLSASRPQDRQFILSSKKLLLSDSGFYLCAWSVRRGGGIQYFGAGTRLSVL.